These 5 T cell receptor beta chains originate from one sample sequenced in a study of shared clonotypes between healthy human individuals. CD45RO-negative CD8 cells positively selected for CCR7 made up the naive population, which excluded terminally differentiated effector memory CD45RA+ cells. Only in-frame clones appear in the TCRdb table, and some are missing; sequencing was by immunoSEQ multiplex PCR. The data contain about 2.1 million clones, roughly 95% of them seen just once; the ten biggest clones take up over 1.5%. Sequenced sample: naive CD8+ T cells from PBMCs. The receptors were sampled from a man younger than 30 in good health. Some clones in this sample may be carry-over from other donors' samples.

The genes are TRBV6-1 and TRBJ2-3, with D perhaps matching TRBD1 (6 bases). The germline V gene encodes CDR1 MNHNS and CDR2 SASEGT. V was trimmed by 10 bases and J by 0 bases, leaving 11 bases between them. The CDR3 is 13 residues long. The DNA of the CDR3 is TGTGCCACCTGGACAGAGAGCACAGATACGCAGTATTTT. This codes for CATWTESTDTQYF.

V usage is TRBV7-2 and J usage is TRBJ2-7, with 12 positions matching TRBD2. There are 15 residues in the CDR3. Germline CDR1 SGHTA, CDR2 FQGNSA. After removal of 3 bases from V and 5 bases from J, the junction contained 5 bases not matched to a gene. DNA of the CDR3: TGTGCCAGCAGCTTGCTAGCGGGAGGGATCCACGAGCAGTACTTC. The encoded protein is CASSLLAGGIHEQYF.

J is TRBJ2-1 and V is TRBV6-5, with D hard to call. Germline V gives CDR1 MNHEY, CDR2 SVGAGI. CDR3 size: 15 residues. V lost 5 bases, J lost 0 bases, and 11 bases lay in between. The CDR3 region has the DNA TGTGCCAGCAGTGGAGACTGGAGCTCCTACAATGAGCAGTTCTTC. Its protein is CASSGDWSSYNEQFF.

This chain connects TRBV27 to TRBJ2-7; 8 bases align to TRBD1. The V gene's germline CDR1 is MNHEY and CDR2 SMNVEV (reference sequence). The CDR3 is 17 amino acids. Germline trimming cut 2 bases from V and 3 bases from J; bases unmatched to any gene: 12. CDR3 nucleotide sequence: TGTGCCAGCAGTTTAAGGAAGGGGGGACAGGTGCACTACGAGCAGTACTTC. As protein: CASSLRKGGQVHYEQYF.

The chain is built from TRBV11-2 and TRBJ2-3; unclear D gene. This CDR3 is 17 amino acids long. Germline V gene lookup returns CDR1 SGHAT and CDR2 FQNNGV. Trimming took off 2 bases at V and 6 bases at J, with 21 bases between the two ends. As DNA, the CDR3 is TGTGCCAGCAGCTTATTAGGTACTCCCGTTGGTTCCGATACGCAGTATTTT. It translates to CASSLLGTPVGSDTQYF.